This T cell receptor beta chain was observed in a study of CD8 T cells in Susac syndrome. This clonotype came up once. The healthy controls were matched to patients by age and sex. Negative isolation was applied to CD8+ and CD4+ T cells, and FACS enrichment was applied to TEMRA cells. CDR3 length: 13 residues. Per germline, CDR1 MGHRA and CDR2 YSYEKL. Trimming left V 2 bases short and J 3 bases short, with 7 bases between. RNA in amounts of about 0.5 to 1 ug was reverse transcribed with random hexamers. TCRdb re-called the immunoSEQ multiplex PCR reads with MiXCR, one entry per CDR3 protein. The table lists roughly 120,000 distinct CDR3 sequences, around 94% of them singletons, with under 0.095% in the top ten.

This clonotype originated in a human donor in good health. This rearrangement joins TRBV4-1 to TRBJ2-5; D is uncertain. The sequencing sample was made of CD4+ T cells from PBMCs. In DNA form, the CDR3 reads TGCGCCAGCAGCCAACGGCCAGAAGAGACCCAGTACTTC. Translated, it gives CASSQRPEETQYF.